The present entry profiles one T cell receptor beta chain with its context. Its antigen is undetermined. The sample belongs to a study of T cells after yellow fever vaccination. The overall study: Preparing low-cell-number fractions relied on SMART-Seq v4 Ultra Low Input.

CDR3 length equals 14 residues. Germline trimming cut 5 bases from V and 6 bases from J; bases unmatched to any gene: 7. Findings and caveats of the study: Post-booster reappearance was seen for most primary-vaccination clones (roughly 97% CD4, 85% to 90% CD8).

TCRdb ran MiXCR on the 5' RACE reads and lists one entry per CDR3 protein. The table lists hundreds of thousands of distinct CDR3 sequences, 8.7% of them singletons. Sequenced here: PBMCs, sampled on the day of the first yellow fever vaccination. The clonotype originates from a man younger than 30 who received the YFV17D yellow fever vaccine. The rearrangement joins TRBV12-3 or TRBV12-4 to TRBJ2-3, with 8 bases matching TRBD2. Here the CDR3 reads CASSQRGGGDTQYF. Written as DNA, the CDR3 is TGTGCCAGCAGTCAGCGGGGCGGGGGGGATACGCAGTATTTT.